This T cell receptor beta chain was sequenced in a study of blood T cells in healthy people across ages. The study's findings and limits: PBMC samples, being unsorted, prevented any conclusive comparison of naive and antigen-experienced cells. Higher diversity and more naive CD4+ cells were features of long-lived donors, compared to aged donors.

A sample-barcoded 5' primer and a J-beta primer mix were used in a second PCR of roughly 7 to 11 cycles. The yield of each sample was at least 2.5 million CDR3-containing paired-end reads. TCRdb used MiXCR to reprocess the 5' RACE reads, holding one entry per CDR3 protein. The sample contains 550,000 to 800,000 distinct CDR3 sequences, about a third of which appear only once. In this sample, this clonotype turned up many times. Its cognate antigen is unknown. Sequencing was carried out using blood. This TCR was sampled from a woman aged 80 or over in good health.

The CDR3 sequence is CASSPPGLVYEQYF. The CDR3 nucleotides read TGTGCCAGCAGCCCACCGGGACTAGTCTACGAGCAGTACTTC. This sequence joins TRBV4-2 and TRBJ2-7; 8 nucleotides agree with TRBD2. V lost 4 bases and J lost 3; bases outside the gene matches: 5. The CDR3 consists of 14 residues. The germline gives CDR1 LGHNA, CDR2 YNFKEQ.